Included here is one T cell receptor beta chain sequence, with context. Antigen: not known. Measured with immunoSEQ multiplex PCR; TCRdb has only the in-frame clones, and not every one. The top ten hold 4.2% of the sample, which has about 160,000 clones, roughly 86% seen once. These data belong to a study of cytomegalovirus exposure and HLA in healthy donors. General study findings and limits: Most TCR sequences were uncommon, yet certain public TCRs appeared in many donors.

The CDR3 has 16 residues. The germline CDR1 and CDR2 sequences are KGHSH and LQKENI. J was trimmed by 3 bases and V by 6 bases; bases with no gene match: 7. The specimen sequenced was PBMCs. This chain joins TRBV18 and TRBJ2-2; 10 bases match TRBD2. The origin of this receptor is a man aged 18 to 30 in good health and CMV-seropositive. CDR3 protein: CASSPSGRAHTGELFF. CDR3 nucleotides: TGTGCCAGCTCCCCCAGCGGGAGGGCCCACACCGGGGAGCTGTTTTTT.